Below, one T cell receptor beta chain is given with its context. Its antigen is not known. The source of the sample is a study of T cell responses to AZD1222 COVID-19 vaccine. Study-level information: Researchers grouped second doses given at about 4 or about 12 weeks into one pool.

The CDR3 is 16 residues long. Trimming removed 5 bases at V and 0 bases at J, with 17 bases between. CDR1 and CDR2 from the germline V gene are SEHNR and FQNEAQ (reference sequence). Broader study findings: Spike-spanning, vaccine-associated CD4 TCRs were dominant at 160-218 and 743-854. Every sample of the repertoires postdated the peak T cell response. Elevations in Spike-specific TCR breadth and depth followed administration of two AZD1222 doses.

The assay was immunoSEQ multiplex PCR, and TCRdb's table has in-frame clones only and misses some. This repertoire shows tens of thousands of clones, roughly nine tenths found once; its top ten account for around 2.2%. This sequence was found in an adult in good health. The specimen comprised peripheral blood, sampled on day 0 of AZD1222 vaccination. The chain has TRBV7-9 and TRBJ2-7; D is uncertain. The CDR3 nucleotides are TGTGCCAGCAGCCCAGATGCGGCCAAGAGCTCCTACGAGCAGTACTTC. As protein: CASSPDAAKSSYEQYF.